This TCR beta chain stems from a study of blood T cells in healthy people across ages. Next came a second PCR, run for about 6 to 12 cycles, which used a sample-barcoded 5' primer along with a J-beta primer mix. MiXCR was run by TCRdb on the 5' RACE reads, yielding one entry per CDR3 protein. This repertoire shows 1,500,000 or so distinct CDR3 sequences, approximately 39% found once; its top ten account for less than 5%. The germline V gene has CDR1 MNHEY and CDR2 SMNVEV (reference sequence). The V and J ends lost 0 bases and 9 bases respectively, with 9 bases between them. The CDR3 is 13 amino acids.

The receptor was derived from a woman aged 18-29 years in good health. This sequence joins TRBV27 and TRBJ2-1; tentative D call: TRBD1 (5 bases). The material sequenced was blood. CDR3: CASSLSGACEQFF. The DNA of the CDR3 is TGTGCCAGCAGTTTATCTGGGGCATGTGAGCAGTTCTTC.